In this sample, the clone carrying this TCR beta chain turned up a few times. Its antigen is not identified. This entry is derived from a study of identical twins. Broader study findings: While abundant cord blood beta clonotypes carried fewer insertions, memory repertoires showed no such pattern.

TCRdb reprocessed the 5' RACE reads with MiXCR, giving one entry per CDR3 protein. The sample lists around 220,000 distinct CDR3 sequences; roughly an eighth were seen once. The CDR3 totals 13 residues. CDR1 is LNHNV, CDR2 YYDKDF, per germline (reference sequence). Trimming took 0 bases from V and 3 from J, leaving 6 bases between them. This sequence joins TRBV15 and TRBJ2-7; unclear D gene. The receptor was derived from a woman aged 18 to 35 in good health. The sequenced sample consisted of memory (CD45RO+) T cells sorted from blood. The CDR3 DNA reads TGTGCCACCAGCAGAGATTTACACTACGAGCAGTACTTC. As protein: CATSRDLHYEQYF.